These 10 T cell receptor beta chains were sequenced from one sample in a study of T cell changes during pregnancy in multiple sclerosis. TCRdb's table, derived via immunoSEQ multiplex PCR, lists solely in-frame clones and lacks some. The table has under 80,000 clones, over 75% seen once; the top ten hold over 1.5%. Sequencing was performed on peripheral blood, taken in the first trimester of pregnancy. All receptors come from a female donor with multiple sclerosis, enrolled in a pregnancy study.

V usage is TRBV15 and J usage is TRBJ1-2; no clear D gene. V was trimmed by 1 base and J by 2 bases, leaving 14 bases between them. The CDR3 contains 16 residues. From germline, CDR1 is LNHNV and CDR2 YYDKDF (reference sequence). CDR3 in DNA: TGTGCCACCAGCAGAGTAGGCCGGGGTTACAACTATGGCTACACCTTC. Amino acids: CATSRVGRGYNYGYTF.

With respect to this clone: A read error may account for a junction end that differs from germline. This chain uses TRBV9 with TRBJ2-3, with TRBD2 matching 11 bases. Germline CDR1 is SGDLS and CDR2 is YYNGEE. CDR3 length equals 17 residues. CDR3 region: CASSVEASGRSTDTQYF. The DNA of the CDR3 is TGTGCCAGCAGCGTAGAGGCTAGCGGGAGGAGCACGGATACGCAGTATTTT. The whole variable domain, filled in from reference TRBV9 and TRBJ2-3, reads DSGVTQTPKHLITATGQRVTLRCSPRSGDLSVYWYQQSLDQGLQFLIQYYNGEERAKGNILERFSAQQFPDLHSELNLSSLELGDSALYFCASSVEASGRSTDTQYFGPGTRLTVL.

This sequence joins TRBV4-1 and TRBJ2-5; D gene uncertain. CDR1 and CDR2 from the germline V gene are MGHRA and YSYEKL. There are 13 residues in the CDR3. The ends were cut back, 1 base at V and 2 bases at J, with 5 bases in the middle. CDR3 amino acids: CASSQATQETQYF. Written as DNA, the CDR3 is TGCGCCAGCAGCCAAGCAACTCAAGAGACCCAGTACTTC.

The rearrangement links TRBV6-6 to TRBJ1-5; no clear D gene. Germline V gene sequence: CDR1 MNHNY, CDR2 SVGAGI (reference sequence). Between the trimmed V and J ends, which lost 2 bases and 1 base, there was a span of 9 bases. This CDR3 is built from 15 residues. CDR3 residues: CASSYSPESNQPQHF. CDR3 nucleotides: TGTGCCAGCAGTTACAGTCCGGAGAGCAATCAGCCCCAGCATTTT.

This chain joins TRBV5-1 and TRBJ1-3, with 7 bases lining up with TRBD1. In germline, CDR1 is SGHRS, CDR2 YFSETQ. The ends lost 3 bases at V and 3 bases at J; junction bases unmatched: 6. There are 15 residues in the CDR3. For the CDR3, the DNA is TGCGCCAGCAGCTCGGGACAGAACGTTGGAAACACCATATATTTT. This codes for CASSSGQNVGNTIYF.

This chain joins TRBV28 and TRBJ1-1, with TRBD1 as a possible D gene (6 bases). This CDR3 has 15 residues. Trimming cost V 4 bases and J 4 bases, with 16 bases left between them. CDR1 and CDR2 (germline): MDHEN, SYDVKM. The CDR3 loop is CASSSPRTAVTEAFF. The CDR3 DNA reads as TGTGCCAGCAGTTCACCCCGGACAGCTGTCACTGAAGCTTTCTTT.

The J gene is TRBJ2-1, the V gene TRBV30, with 15 bases matching TRBD2. The CDR3 is made up of 17 amino acids. CDR1 is GTSNPN, CDR2 SVGIG, per germline (reference sequence). Trimming took 3 bases from V and 7 from J; bases not matched to a gene: 10. The chain's CDR3 is CAWRPKAGLAGGNEQFF. The CDR3 bases are TGTGCCTGGAGACCGAAAGCCGGACTAGCGGGGGGGAATGAGCAGTTCTTC. The variable domain in full, completed from reference TRBV30 and TRBJ2-1, reads SQTIHQWPATLVQPVGSPLSLECTVEGTSNPNLYWYRQAAGRGLQLLFYSVGIGQISSEVPQNLSASRPQDRQFILSSKKLLLSDSGFYLCAWRPKAGLAGGNEQFFGPGTRLTVL.

This chain links TRBV6-1 with TRBJ1-2; 8 nucleotides agree with TRBD1. Germline lookup yields CDR1 MNHNS and CDR2 SASEGT. Trimming took 4 bases from V and 6 from J; bases not matched to a gene: 13. The CDR3 contains 16 residues. CDR3 coding DNA: TGTGCCAGCAGTGCTTTGACAGGGGTTGGCCCTGATGGCTACACCTTC. This sequence encodes CASSALTGVGPDGYTF.

The chain employs TRBV5-6 and TRBJ2-1; TRBD2 matches at 8 bases. V dropped 7 bases and J dropped 2; count of bases not matched to a gene: 8. Germline lookup yields CDR1 SGHDT and CDR2 YYEEEE. The CDR3 has 15 residues. The CDR3: CASASGSKPYNEQFF. CDR3 coding DNA: TGTGCCAGCGCCAGCGGGAGTAAACCCTACAATGAGCAGTTCTTC.

The chain recombines TRBV2 with TRBJ2-2; the match to TRBD2 covers 8 bases. The CDR3 is made up of 18 amino acids. Per germline, CDR1 SNHLY and CDR2 FYNNEI. J lost 1 base, V lost 4 bases, and 11 bases had no gene match. CDR3 coding DNA: TGTGCCAGCAGTGTTAATTTAGCGAGCGGGAGGAACACCGGGGAGCTGTTTTTT. It translates to CASSVNLASGRNTGELFF. Complete variable domain (other parts from reference TRBV2 and TRBJ2-2): EPEVTQTPSHQVTQMGQEVILRCVPISNHLYFYWYRQILGQKVEFLVSFYNNEISEKSEIFDDQFSVERPDGSNFTLKIRSTKLEDSAMYFCASSVNLASGRNTGELFFGEGSRLTVL.